The rows below give T cell receptor beta chains drawn from one sample of a study of siplizumab effects on memory and regulatory T cells. Repertoires were generated with immunoSEQ multiplex PCR, while TCRdb's copy carries only in-frame clones and drops some. The sample has some 97,000 clones; approximately 94% are singletons. What was sequenced was non-Treg CD4+ T cells sorted from blood. Source of these receptors: a human donor in good health. Each CDR3 is given without its conserved first and last residue. The D gene is left open where the match is weak. Clone size appears in some rows only: once, few, many, or a class for an expanded clone.

CDR3 length,clone size,V gene,D gene,J gene,CDR3 protein
18,NA,TRBV19,NA,TRBJ1-5,ASSRTPKTGSFGINQPQH
8,NA,TRBV28,NA,TRBJ2-1,ASSHNEQF
9,once,TRBV2,NA,TRBJ2-7,ASSEAGWGY
12,NA,TRBV28,TRBD1,TRBJ2-4,ASRTGGAKNIQY
15,NA,TRBV15,NA,TRBJ2-3,ATSRAPGRASTDTQY
11,NA,TRBV29-1,TRBD2,TRBJ2-3,SAIAGASDTQY
12,NA,TRBV7-9,NA,TRBJ2-1,ASSSQIDSNEQF
11,NA,TRBV7-9,TRBD2,TRBJ2-7,ASSRAGLGEQY
14,NA,TRBV6-1,NA,TRBJ2-6,ASSEGRSSGANVLT
14,NA,TRBV5-5,NA,TRBJ1-1,ASSFLSGLLNTEAF
11,NA,TRBV6-5,NA,TRBJ1-5,ASSYLTGQPQH
12,NA,TRBV5-1,NA,TRBJ2-7,ASSPYRSSYEQY
14,NA,TRBV7-6,NA,TRBJ1-2,ASSSASGTANYGYT
11,NA,TRBV28,NA,TRBJ1-4,ASFGRGPEKLF
12,NA,TRBV18,NA,TRBJ1-2,ASSPPEAGTMGT
11,NA,TRBV19,NA,TRBJ1-1,ASNFWLNTEAF
13,NA,TRBV9,NA,TRBJ2-7,ASSPPGQWWDEQY
10,NA,TRBV18,NA,TRBJ2-2,ASSPITGELF
12,NA,TRBV5-8,NA,TRBJ1-1,ASSLEAGHTEAF
11,NA,TRBV18,NA,TRBJ1-2,ASSPNTNYGYT
13,NA,TRBV10-3,TRBD1,TRBJ2-7,AISDTGGLLYEQY
12,NA,TRBV28,NA,TRBJ1-2,ASRTAGGGYGYT
12,NA,TRBV7-3,NA,TRBJ2-3,ASSLKGSTDTQY
13,NA,TRBV6-5,TRBD2,TRBJ2-1,ASGGLAGGSNEQF
11,once,TRBV6-6,NA,TRBJ2-6,ASSYSGANVLT
16,NA,TRBV28,TRBD1,TRBJ2-2,ASSPLPGTGGNTGELF
12,NA,TRBV30,NA,TRBJ2-2,AWSAGNPTGELF
12,NA,TRBV10-3,NA,TRBJ2-7,AISDGTASYEQY
12,NA,TRBV2,NA,TRBJ1-5,ASREWTEDQPQH
12,NA,TRBV11-3,NA,TRBJ2-1,ASSLDRGYNEQF
14,NA,TRBV11-2,NA,TRBJ1-5,ASSLGGRGHNQPQH
10,NA,TRBV6-5,NA,TRBJ2-2,ATRRDTGELF
12,NA,TRBV6-1,TRBD1,TRBJ1-2,ASSRDPGQGGYT
13,few,TRBV2,TRBD1,TRBJ1-5,ASSEATGAHQPQH
11,NA,TRBV5-4,NA,TRBJ1-2,ASSRTDVYGYT
13,NA,TRBV15,TRBD1,TRBJ2-3,ATSGNRGNTDTQY
11,NA,TRBV2,NA,TRBJ1-1,ASLDSPDTEAF
15,once,TRBV9,TRBD1,TRBJ1-1,ASSQTGQRIMNTEAF
15,NA,TRBV4-1,TRBD2,TRBJ2-1,ASSFGLAGGALNEQF
13,NA,TRBV28,NA,TRBJ1-4,ASSEGGRNNEKLF
12,NA,TRBV25-1,NA,TRBJ2-7,ASSEAGVSYEQY
12,NA,TRBV28,NA,TRBJ1-1,ASSSGQPHTEAF
12,NA,TRBV10-3,NA,TRBJ2-5,AISDGGNLETQY
12,once,TRBV6-1,TRBD1,TRBJ1-2,ASSAEQGLYGYT
11,NA,TRBV6-5,TRBD1,TRBJ1-3,ASKGQGAGTIY